A selection of T cell receptor beta chains follows, all from one sample in a study of graft-versus-host responses after intestinal transplantation. Repertoires were generated with immunoSEQ multiplex PCR, while TCRdb's copy carries only in-frame clones and drops some. The sample carries 90,000 to 150,000 clones, roughly 93% recorded once. Their specific antigens are unknown. Sequences were derived from unstimulated CD4+ T cells sorted from spleen or lymph node cells, sampled before intestinal transplant. Every receptor here comes from a human donor who received an intestinal transplant. Both conserved end residues are trimmed from each CDR3. The order of the fields is V gene, J gene, CDR3 protein.

TRBV5-1	TRBJ2-3	ASSLVVRTEGDTQY
TRBV5-1	TRBJ2-7	ASSLVGIYEQY
TRBV6-5	TRBJ1-1	ASSYSRRPPREAF
TRBV2	TRBJ1-1	ASSEELNTEAF
TRBV7-9	TRBJ2-5	ASSLAGGTGKETQY
TRBV7-9	TRBJ2-2	ASSPNTGELF
TRBV6-5	TRBJ2-2	ASSSVLAGGAGELF
TRBV9	TRBJ2-5	ASSPRGGWQETQY
TRBV11-3	TRBJ2-1	ASSSGSGREGYNEQF
TRBV10-3	TRBJ2-7	AIDSGRTSGRRGTYEQY
TRBV4-2	TRBJ2-1	ASSQLAEGANEQF
TRBV28	TRBJ2-5	ASSLYGTWDQY
TRBV18	TRBJ1-2	ASSPPASYNYGYT
TRBV4-1	TRBJ2-5	ASGYHRGETQY
TRBV15	TRBJ1-1	ATSRDVGGTEAF
TRBV6-5	TRBJ2-3	ASSYASGDTQY